This is a list of T cell receptor beta chains from one sample in a study of Ad26.COV2.S vaccination and SARS-CoV-2 variants. This table comes from immunoSEQ multiplex PCR, and its TCRdb copy is limited to in-frame clones, with some not included. The sample consists of hundreds of thousands of clones, 89% of them appearing once. This sample comprised peripheral blood, obtained in a trial of Ad26.COV2.S vaccine versus placebo. These receptors originate from a person aged 18 to 59 who received the Ad26.COV2.S COVID-19 vaccine or a placebo. Each CDR3 is given with its conserved first and last residue. D genes are given only for firm matches. Clone size, where shown, is once, few, many, or a class for clones that have expanded.

clone size,V gene,D gene,J gene,CDR3 protein,CDR3 DNA
-,TRBV5-8,TRBD2,TRBJ2-5,CASSFRTSGIGRETQYF,TGTGCCAGCAGCTTCCGGACTAGCGGGATAGGTAGGGAGACCCAGTACTTC
-,TRBV3-1/TRBV3-2,TRBD1,TRBJ2-3,CASSQGPGQGDTQYF,TGTGCCAGCAGCCAAGGCCCGGGACAGGGGGATACGCAGTATTTT
-,TRBV5-4,TRBD2,TRBJ2-7,CASSRGTSEREQYF,TGTGCCAGCAGCAGGGGGACTAGCGAACGCGAGCAGTACTTC
once,TRBV7-8,-,TRBJ1-1,CASSLVREMNTEAFF,TGTGCCAGCAGCTTAGTGAGAGAGATGAACACTGAAGCTTTCTTT
-,TRBV19,-,TRBJ1-1,CASSISSDRKIEAFF,TGTGCCAGTAGTATATCCTCCGACAGGAAAATTGAAGCTTTCTTT
-,TRBV6-5,TRBD1,TRBJ1-2,CASRRQGSNYGYTF,TGTGCCAGCAGGAGACAGGGGTCTAACTATGGCTACACCTTC
-,TRBV15,TRBD2,TRBJ2-3,CATSSAVAGAQYF,TGTGCCACCAGCAGTGCTGTAGCGGGAGCGCAGTATTTT
once,TRBV4-3,TRBD1,TRBJ1-1,CASSHPQGAVGRNTEAFF,TGCGCCAGCAGCCACCCCCAGGGGGCAGTTGGGAGGAACACTGAAGCTTTCTTT
-,TRBV6-5,-,TRBJ1-5,CASRTFSNQPQHF,TGTGCCAGCAGGACCTTTAGCAATCAGCCCCAGCATTTT
-,TRBV19,TRBD2,TRBJ2-5,CASSIRAGFETQYF,TGTGCCAGTAGTATCAGAGCGGGGTTTGAGACCCAGTACTTC
-,TRBV30,-,TRBJ1-3,CAWSVTATGNTIYF,TGTGCCTGGAGTGTAACGGCTACTGGAAACACCATATATTTT
-,TRBV14,-,TRBJ1-1,CASSQAGGGTEAFF,TGTGCCAGCAGCCAAGCCGGGGGCGGCACTGAAGCTTTCTTT
-,TRBV5-4,-,TRBJ2-7,CASSPRWSQAGYEQYF,TGTGCCAGCAGCCCGAGGTGGTCCCAAGCAGGTTACGAGCAGTACTTC
-,TRBV7-8,TRBD2,TRBJ2-1,CASSLEAGGYNEQFF,TGTGCCAGCAGCTTAGAGGCGGGAGGGTACAATGAGCAGTTCTTC
-,TRBV5-6,-,TRBJ1-5,CASSFSNGIGPQHF,TGTGCCAGCAGCTTCTCTAACGGGATTGGGCCCCAGCATTTT
-,TRBV5-4,-,TRBJ1-1,CASSFGRAAFF,TGTGCCAGCAGCTTCGGTAGAGCGGCTTTCTTT
-,TRBV30,-,TRBJ1-4,CAWSVHGTNEKLFF,TGTGCCTGGAGTGTACACGGTACTAATGAAAAACTGTTTTTT
-,TRBV6-5,-,TRBJ1-2,CASMGLHLIYTF,TGTGCCAGCATGGGACTTCACCTGATCTACACCTTC
-,TRBV5-6,-,TRBJ2-2,CASWRTSGELFF,TGTGCCAGTTGGCGGACTTCCGGGGAGCTGTTTTTT
-,TRBV27,TRBD1,TRBJ1-1,CASRRQGNTEAFF,TGTGCCAGCAGAAGACAGGGCAACACTGAAGCTTTCTTT
-,TRBV5-5,-,TRBJ2-2,CASSLIRNTGELFF,TGTGCCAGCAGCTTGATCCGGAACACCGGGGAGCTGTTTTTT
-,TRBV4-2,-,TRBJ1-5,CASSPAPGAQPQHF,TGTGCCAGCAGCCCCGCGCCGGGGGCCCAGCCCCAGCATTTT
-,TRBV12-3/TRBV12-4,-,TRBJ1-1,CASQRFTNTEAFF,TGTGCCAGCCAGAGGTTCACGAACACTGAAGCTTTCTTT
-,TRBV2,-,TRBJ1-5,CASSDRALYSNQPQHF,TGTGCCAGCAGTGACCGGGCACTTTATAGCAATCAGCCCCAGCATTTT
-,TRBV10-3,-,TRBJ1-2,CAIREYGYTF,TGTGCCATCAGGGAGTATGGCTACACCTTC
-,TRBV11-3,TRBD1,TRBJ2-7,CASSLGQYEQYF,TGTGCCAGCAGTTTGGGACAGTACGAGCAGTACTTC
-,TRBV24-1,TRBD1,TRBJ2-4,CATSDTRDRNIQYF,TGTGCCACCAGTGATACAAGGGACAGGAACATTCAGTACTTC
-,TRBV19,-,TRBJ2-1,CASSIRGASYNEQFF,TGTGCCAGTAGTATTAGGGGGGCCTCCTACAATGAGCAGTTCTTC
-,TRBV9,-,TRBJ1-1,CASSPQVGGGTEAFF,TGTGCCAGCAGCCCCCAGGTCGGGGGAGGAACTGAAGCTTTCTTT
-,TRBV5-8,-,TRBJ1-6,CASSLGRAYNSPLHF,TGTGCCAGCAGCTTGGGTCGAGCCTATAATTCACCCCTCCACTTT
-,TRBV5-1,-,TRBJ2-7,CASSPIRPETYEQYF,TGCGCCAGCAGCCCGATCCGGCCGGAGACCTACGAGCAGTACTTC
-,TRBV18,TRBD1,TRBJ1-3,CASSPPTGNGPAGNTIYF,TGTGCCAGCTCACCACCGACAGGGAATGGGCCGGCTGGAAACACCATATATTTT
-,TRBV20-1,-,TRBJ2-7,CSASHGYEQYF,TGCAGTGCTAGCCATGGATACGAGCAGTACTTC
-,TRBV12-3/TRBV12-4,TRBD1,TRBJ1-1,CASSPTGDFEAFF,TGTGCCAGCAGCCCGACAGGGGATTTTGAAGCTTTCTTT
-,TRBV20-1,-,TRBJ2-5,CSASRGWAGQETQYF,TGCAGTGCTAGTCGGGGTTGGGCCGGGCAAGAGACCCAGTACTTC
-,TRBV20-1,-,TRBJ1-2,CSAKPGGYTF,TGCAGTGCTAAACCAGGGGGCTACACCTTC
few,TRBV30,TRBD1,TRBJ1-6,CAGSGTGDPPLHF,TGTGCCGGTTCTGGGACAGGGGATCCACCCCTCCACTTT
once,TRBV7-6,-,TRBJ2-1,CASTSSGNEQFF,TGTGCCAGTACTAGCTCTGGTAATGAGCAGTTCTTC
-,TRBV29-1,-,TRBJ2-3,CSGTGGSTDTQYF,TGCAGTGGAACGGGCGGTAGCACAGATACGCAGTATTTT
-,TRBV11-2,TRBD2,TRBJ2-1,CASSILSSGGPGDEQFF,TGTGCCAGCAGCATCTTATCTAGCGGGGGGCCGGGGGATGAGCAGTTCTTC
-,TRBV5-1,TRBD1,TRBJ1-2,CASSPGTGVYGYTF,TGCGCCAGCAGCCCCGGGACAGGAGTTTATGGCTACACCTTC
-,TRBV9,-,TRBJ2-3,CASSQQGVWGTDTQYF,TGTGCCAGCAGCCAACAGGGCGTTTGGGGGACAGATACGCAGTATTTT
-,TRBV11-1,-,TRBJ2-1,CASRRDSLRYNEQFF,TGTGCCAGCAGGCGGGACAGCCTACGCTACAATGAGCAGTTCTTC
-,TRBV7-2,-,TRBJ2-1,CASSLYGGTLNEQFF,TGTGCCAGCAGCTTATACGGGGGTACCCTCAATGAGCAGTTCTTC
-,TRBV10-3,TRBD1,TRBJ2-7,CAISRDRGPYEQYF,TGTGCCATCAGTCGGGACAGGGGGCCCTACGAGCAGTACTTC
-,TRBV18,-,TRBJ1-1,CASSPRVDTEAFF,TGTGCCAGCTCGCCAAGGGTTGACACTGAAGCTTTCTTT
-,TRBV30,-,TRBJ1-1,CAWSPLRGRNTEAFF,TGTGCCTGGAGTCCTCTGAGGGGCAGGAACACTGAAGCTTTCTTT
few,TRBV20-1,-,TRBJ1-4,CSARTGEKLFF,TGCAGTGCTAGGACGGGGGAAAAACTGTTTTTT
once,TRBV18,TRBD1,TRBJ2-7,CASSPPSGQAISYEQYF,TGTGCCAGCTCACCACCCAGCGGACAGGCAATCTCCTACGAGCAGTACTTC